This T cell receptor (beta chain) is drawn from a study of shared clonotypes between healthy human individuals. Repertoires were generated with immunoSEQ multiplex PCR, while TCRdb's copy carries only in-frame clones and drops some. The profile shows millions of clones, about 95% of them singletons. The CDR3 has 18 residues. V was cut by 0 bases and J by 1 base, with 15 bases left in between. Germline V CDR1 and CDR2: LGHNA, YSLEER. Naive CD8 cells comprised CD45RO-negative, CCR7-positively selected cells, excluding terminally differentiated effector memory CD45RA+ cells. The receptor's source is a man between 18 and 29 years old in good health. The rearrangement uses TRBV4-3 and TRBJ2-2, with D perhaps matching TRBD2 (6 bases). The material sequenced was naive CD8+ T cells sorted from blood. The CDR3 coding sequence is TGCGCCAGCAGCCAAGACCGGGACTGGGGCTTGAACACCGGGGAGCTGTTTTTT. Its translation: CASSQDRDWGLNTGELFF.